These 28 T cell receptor beta chains originate from one sample sequenced in a study of post-analysis software for immune sequencing data. Study outcomes and limitations: Compared with controls, patients had more of roughly five TRBV segments, including TRBV5-6, TRBV5-1 and TRBV20-1.

Libraries were made from TCR beta cDNA, and they carried unique molecular identifiers. MiXCR, applied by TCRdb to the PCR reads, yields one record per CDR3 protein. This sample has hundreds of thousands of distinct CDR3 sequences, with approximately 57% found just once. No antigens are known for them. The sequencing input was blood. The source of these receptors is a girl aged 10 to 17 with multiple sclerosis.

The chain carries TRBV20-1 and TRBJ2-5, with TRBD2 matching over 8 bases. The junction had 9 bases not matched to a gene; V was cut back by 5 bases and J by 7 bases. Germline CDR1 DFQATT, CDR2 SNEGSKA (reference sequence). The CDR3 totals 13 residues. CDR3 protein: CSAGAGGRRTQYF. For the CDR3, the DNA is TGCAGTGCTGGGGCGGGAGGCCGACGGACCCAGTACTTC.

The sample holds one count of this clonotype. The chain carries TRBV9 and TRBJ2-1; D perhaps matches TRBD1 (5 bases). Between the trimmed V and J ends, which lost 4 bases and 7 bases, there was a span of 18 bases. The CDR3 totals 15 residues. The germline CDR1 and CDR2 sequences are SGDLS and YYNGEE. CDR3 region: CASSLEGALLNEQFF. The CDR3 DNA reads TGTGCCAGCAGCTTAGAAGGGGCGCTTCTAAATGAGCAGTTCTTC.

The V and J genes are TRBV20-1 and TRBJ2-5, with D possibly matching TRBD1 (6 bases). The J call is uncertain, as TRBJ2-7 better fits the DNA end. The CDR3 is 13 amino acids. Germline CDR1 and CDR2: DFQATT and SNEGSKA (reference sequence). The CDR3 bases are TGCAGTGCTCAGACAGGCCAAAAATACGAGCAGTACTTC. Protein sequence: CSAQTGQKYEQYF.

Concerning this clonotype: The junction and the germline gene differ at one end; a read error may be behind it. The chain carries TRBV5-1 and TRBJ1-2, with TRBD1 matching over 8 bases. Germline CDR1 reads SGHRS; CDR2 reads YFSETQ. CDR3 length equals 16 residues. In nucleotides, the CDR3 is TGCGCCGGCAGCTTGGAAGCCAGGGGGCTAATCGGTGGCTACACCTTC. Translation: CAGSLEARGLIGGYTF.

J is TRBJ2-7 and V is TRBV20-1, with 14 bases that match TRBD2. CDR3 size: 17 residues. CDR1 is DFQATT and CDR2 is SNEGSKA in the germline V gene (reference sequence). With 0 bases clipped from V and 4 bases from J, the junction kept 8 bases outside the gene matches. The CDR3 sequence: CSARDTGTSGSGYEQYF. CDR3 sequence (DNA): TGCAGTGCTAGAGATACCGGGACTAGCGGGAGCGGGTACGAGCAGTACTTC.

J is TRBJ1-1 and V is TRBV5-1; the D gene is possibly TRBD1 (6 bases). This CDR3 has 15 amino acids. Germline CDR1 SGHRS, CDR2 YFSETQ. Trimming removed 0 bases from V and 11 bases from J, with 20 bases in between. CDR3 sequence: CASSLDPTGRGGAFF. CDR3 coding DNA: TGCGCCAGCAGCTTGGACCCGACAGGCCGGGGGGGCGCTTTCTTT.

This clonotype showed up just a few times. The CDR3: CSVLETLPYEQYF. In DNA, the CDR3 is TGCAGCGTTCTAGAGACCCTCCCCTACGAGCAGTACTTC. The rearrangement uses TRBV29-1 and TRBJ2-5; D ambiguous. With the DNA end fitting TRBJ2-7 better, the J assignment may be wrong. The CDR3 is made up of 13 amino acids. Germline CDR1 reads SQVTM; CDR2 reads ANQGSEA.

The CDR3 reads CASSLVGWEAYEQYF. Here the CDR3 DNA reads TGCGCCAGCAGCTTGGTCGGGTGGGAGGCTTACGAGCAGTACTTC. This chain joins TRBV5-1 and TRBJ2-7; D possibly corresponds to TRBD2 (6 bases). CDR3 size: 15 residues. V was pared by 0 bases and J by 4 bases, with 14 bases between. Germline V gene sequence: CDR1 SGHRS, CDR2 YFSETQ.

The gene calls are TRBV4-1 and TRBJ2-7; TRBD1 matches 7 bases. The CDR3 has 14 amino acids. Trimming took 3 bases from V and 1 from J; bases not matched to a gene: 3. Germline V gene sequence: CDR1 MGHRA, CDR2 YSYEKL. CDR3 DNA: TGCGCCAGCAGCCAGGGACAGTCGTCCTACGAGCAGTACTTC. Its translation: CASSQGQSSYEQYF.

The chain links TRBV29-1 to TRBJ2-5; 15 nucleotides match TRBD2. V shed 3 bases, J shed 5 bases, and the junction held 10 bases outside the gene matches. Germline CDR1 SQVTM, CDR2 ANQGSEA. This CDR3 comprises 17 residues. Here the CDR3 DNA reads TGCAGCGTTGAGGGTGGACTAGCGGGAGGGTTTTGGGAGACCCAGTACTTC. Translated: CSVEGGLAGGFWETQYF.

This clonotype turned up a few times. The chain links TRBV7-2 to TRBJ2-6; 9 bases are shared with TRBD2. CDR3 length: 17 amino acids. CDR1 and CDR2 from the germline V gene are SGHTA and FQGNSA. V was pared by 3 bases and J by 3 bases, with 6 bases of the junction left unmatched. The CDR3: CASSLTSGSLGANVLTF. In nucleotides, the CDR3 is TGTGCCAGCAGCTTGACTAGCGGTAGCCTTGGGGCCAACGTCCTGACTTTC. Full variable domain (outside the CDR3, taken from reference TRBV7-2 and TRBJ2-6): GAGVSQSPSNKVTEKGKDVELRCDPISGHTALYWYRQSLGQGLEFLIYFQGNSAPDKSGLPSDRFSAERTGGSVSTLTIQRTQQEDSAVYLCASSLTSGSLGANVLTFGAGSRLTVL.

This clonotype has more than one count but fewer than ten. V usage is TRBV11-3 and J usage is TRBJ2-5; D may be TRBD2 (6 bases). Germline V gives CDR1 SGHNT, CDR2 YENEEA. This CDR3 contains 15 residues. Trimming pared 2 bases from V and 3 bases from J, leaving 13 bases between. The CDR3: CASSLSGGVEETQYF. The CDR3 nucleotides read TGTGCCAGCAGCTTAAGCGGCGGGGTCGAAGAGACCCAGTACTTC. Looking up the rest from reference TRBV11-3 and TRBJ2-5 gives the full variable domain: EAGVVQSPRYKIIEKKQPVAFWCNPISGHNTLYWYLQNLGQGPELLIRYENEEAVDDSQLPKDRFSAERLKGVDSTLKIQPAELGDSAVYLCASSLSGGVEETQYFGPGTRLLVL.

The J gene is TRBJ2-1, the V gene TRBV5-1; TRBD1 agrees at 8 bases. The V gene's germline CDR1 is SGHRS and CDR2 YFSETQ. V gave up 4 bases and J gave up 8 bases; unmatched junction bases: 5. The length of the CDR3 is 13 residues. The chain's CDR3 is CASSRGQADEQFF. The CDR3 DNA is TGCGCCAGCAGCAGGGGACAGGCGGATGAGCAGTTCTTC.

The chain joins TRBV29-1 to TRBJ2-1; 10 nucleotides line up with TRBD1. This CDR3 is built from 16 residues. Looked up from germline, CDR1 is SQVTM and CDR2 is ANQGSEA. V was pared by 0 bases and J by 3 bases, with 5 bases of the junction left unmatched. The CDR3 region is CSVEENWTGGYNEQFF. CDR3 coding DNA: TGCAGCGTTGAAGAGAATTGGACAGGGGGCTACAATGAGCAGTTCTTC.

The chain links TRBV12-3 or TRBV12-4 to TRBJ2-1; 7 bases agree with TRBD2. The CDR3 is made up of 15 amino acids. V shed 4 bases, J shed 10 bases, and the junction held 13 bases outside the gene matches. For the CDR3, the DNA is TGTGCCAGCAGTTCGAGGGAGGGGATAAGGGGAGAGCAGTTCTTC. Protein sequence: CASSSREGIRGEQFF.

J is TRBJ2-7 and V is TRBV7-9, with D perhaps TRBD1 (5 bases). The CDR3 consists of 14 residues. CDR1 and CDR2 (germline): SEHNR, FQNEAQ (reference sequence). V lost 5 bases, J lost 5 bases, and 16 bases lay in between. In DNA form, the CDR3 reads TGTGCCAGCAGCATAAGTACGACACAGGACGAGCAGTACTTC. Translating it yields CASSISTTQDEQYF. Drawing the rest from reference TRBV7-9 and TRBJ2-7, the complete variable domain is DTGVSQNPRHKITKRGQNVTFRCDPISEHNRLYWYRQTLGQGPEFLTYFQNEAQLEKSRLLSDRFSAERPKGSFSTLEIQRTEQGDSAMYLCASSISTTQDEQYFGPGTRLTVT.

The CDR3 DNA reads as TGCAGTGCTAGCAGAGGGGATCAGGCAGATACGCAGTATTTT. The encoded protein is CSASRGDQADTQYF. V and J are TRBV20-1 and TRBJ2-3, with D perhaps being TRBD1 or TRBD2 (5 bases each). This CDR3 region has 14 residues. CDR1 DFQATT and CDR2 SNEGSKA come from the germline V gene (reference sequence). Trimming stripped 3 bases from V and 4 bases from J, with 14 bases between.

The chain recombines TRBV10-3 with TRBJ2-5, with TRBD2 matching over 9 bases. Looked up from germline, CDR1 is ENHRY and CDR2 is SYGVKD. The CDR3 is 15 amino acids. The ends lost 4 bases at V and 1 base at J; junction bases unmatched: 4. The CDR3 here is CAISGSGGSQETQYF. In DNA, the CDR3 is TGTGCCATCAGTGGTAGCGGGGGATCCCAAGAGACCCAGTACTTC.

The chain links TRBV28 to TRBJ1-2; possibly TRBD1 for D (5 bases). This CDR3 spans 13 amino acids. Trimming shortened V by 4 bases and J by 4 bases, and 10 bases separated the two germline ends. Looked up from germline, CDR1 is MDHEN and CDR2 is SYDVKM. CDR3 in DNA: TGTGCCAGCAGTTCGCAGGGACCCTATGGCTACACCTTC. It yields the protein CASSSQGPYGYTF.

CDR3 coding DNA: TGTGCCAGCCAGAGCGGGGTATTCTCCTACGAGCAGTACTTC. Its protein product is CASQSGVFSYEQYF. This chain joins TRBV27 and TRBJ2-7; TRBD2 matches 7 bases. Trimming took 8 bases from V and 0 from J; bases not matched to a gene: 7. The length of the CDR3 is 14 residues. Germline assignment: CDR1 MNHEY and CDR2 SMNVEV (reference sequence).

The V and J genes are TRBV5-1 and TRBJ2-1; 9 bases fit TRBD2. Trimming removed 0 bases from V and 6 bases from J; junction bases left unmatched: 10. Germline V gives CDR1 SGHRS, CDR2 YFSETQ. The CDR3 length is 17 residues. The CDR3: CASSLEKGGGAFNEQFF. CDR3 nucleotides: TGCGCCAGCAGCTTGGAAAAAGGCGGGGGGGCATTCAATGAGCAGTTCTTC.

This clonotype was detected only a few times. The V gene is TRBV24-1, the J gene TRBJ2-1; TRBD2 aligns across 9 bases. Germline CDR1 reads KGHDR; CDR2 reads SFDVKD. Trimming removed 9 bases from V and 8 bases from J; junction bases left unmatched: 19. The CDR3 totals 17 residues. CDR3 in DNA: TGTGCCACCTCCCTTGGGGGTATTAGCGGGGGTCTACATGAGCAGTTCTTC. Protein sequence: CATSLGGISGGLHEQFF.

The chain links TRBV6-5 to TRBJ2-1; tentatively, D is TRBD1 or TRBD2 (5 bases each). CDR1 and CDR2 from the germline V gene are MNHEY and SVGAGI. The CDR3 sequence is 18 residues long. Trimming stripped 2 bases from V and 2 bases from J, with 19 bases between. CDR3 nucleotides: TGTGCCAGCAGTTACCTACGAGGGGATTCTGCTCCCTACAATGAGCAGTTCTTC. Its protein is CASSYLRGDSAPYNEQFF.

The chain combines TRBV12-3 or TRBV12-4 with TRBJ2-1; TRBD2 might be the D (6 bases). The CDR3 runs to 14 residues. Between the trimmed V and J ends, which lost 7 bases and 10 bases, there was a span of 20 bases. DNA of the CDR3: TGTGCCAGCACTCCAACCGGGACTTTAAACGAGCAGTTCTTC. This gives the protein CASTPTGTLNEQFF.

This clonotype was seen only once. V is TRBV25-1 and J is TRBJ2-5, with D perhaps being TRBD1 or TRBD2 (5 bases each). Between the trimmed V and J ends, which lost 5 bases and 3 bases, there was a span of 16 bases. Germline CDR1 and CDR2: MGHDK and SYGVNS. The CDR3 sequence is 15 residues long. The CDR3 region has the DNA TGTGCCAGCAGTACCGCGGGCAGGGCGGAAGAGACCCAGTACTTC. Residues: CASSTAGRAEETQYF.

J is TRBJ1-2 and V is TRBV6-5; 9 positions match TRBD1. The CDR3 length is 13 residues. J was trimmed by 5 bases and V by 7 bases; bases with no gene match: 5. Per the germline V gene, CDR1 is MNHEY and CDR2 is SVGAGI. CDR3 loop: CASKRTGEYGYTF. CDR3 nucleotides: TGTGCCAGCAAACGGACAGGGGAATATGGCTACACCTTC.

This rearrangement joins TRBV20-1 to TRBJ2-3; 11 nucleotides agree with TRBD2. The CDR3 has 19 amino acids. J was trimmed by 5 bases and V by 3 bases; bases with no gene match: 19. Germline V CDR1 and CDR2: DFQATT, SNEGSKA (reference sequence). The CDR3 loop reads CSARNPSPSSGRAGDTQYF. The CDR3 DNA reads TGCAGTGCTAGGAACCCCTCTCCAAGTAGCGGGAGGGCCGGAGATACGCAGTATTTT.

The CDR3 nucleotides are TGTGCCAGCAGTTACACTTCGGGTCGCTACACCTTC. Its translation is CASSYTSGRYTF. The chain carries TRBV6-5 and TRBJ1-2; D not certain. CDR3 size: 12 residues. Between the trimmed V and J ends, which lost 2 bases and 9 bases, there was a span of 10 bases. Germline assignment: CDR1 MNHEY and CDR2 SVGAGI.